This T cell receptor beta chain was sequenced in a study of cytomegalovirus exposure and HLA in healthy donors. The CDR3 spans 13 residues. CDR1 MNHEY and CDR2 SVGAGI come from the germline V gene. V was shortened by 7 bases and J by 4 bases, with 13 bases between the two germline ends. The study ran its PCR with 60 Vbeta and 13 Jbeta primers. The method was immunoSEQ multiplex PCR; TCRdb's version includes in-frame clones alone and lacks a portion of them. The sample contains about 220,000 clones, 82% of which appear only once. This clonotype was sampled from a woman between 40 and 50 years old in good health and CMV-seropositive. Sequencing was done on a sample of PBMCs. The chain carries TRBV6-5 and TRBJ1-1; a weak D match, TRBD1 (6 bases). The CDR3 coding sequence is TGTGCCAGCACCTCACAGGGCTCCACTGAAGCTTTCTTT. It specifies CASTSQGSTEAFF.